This T cell receptor (beta chain) emerged from a study of ipilimumab plus nivolumab after autologous stem cell transplantation. Some clones are missing from TCRdb's copy, which holds only in-frame ones; the method was immunoSEQ multiplex PCR. This sample has approximately 6,000 clones, with around 91% found just once. Per the germline V gene, CDR1 is MNHNS and CDR2 is SASEGT. The V end lost 0 bases, the J end lost 6 bases, and 12 bases lay between the germline ends. The CDR3 spans 14 residues. This clone was observed a handful of times. Ipilimumab, 1 mg/kg, started 14 to 28 days after autologous transplant. Patients received nivolumab 3 mg/kg at weeks 1, 4, 7, 10, then fortnightly to week 26.

The sequence was collected from a female donor with multiple myeloma. The sample was PBMCs, taken in a trial of ipilimumab plus nivolumab as post-transplant consolidation. This sequence joins TRBV6-1 and TRBJ2-7; possibly TRBD2 for D (5 bases). CDR3 DNA: TGTGCCAGCAGTGAAGCCCCCGCGGGCCTCGAGCAGTACTTC. Translating gives CASSEAPAGLEQYF.